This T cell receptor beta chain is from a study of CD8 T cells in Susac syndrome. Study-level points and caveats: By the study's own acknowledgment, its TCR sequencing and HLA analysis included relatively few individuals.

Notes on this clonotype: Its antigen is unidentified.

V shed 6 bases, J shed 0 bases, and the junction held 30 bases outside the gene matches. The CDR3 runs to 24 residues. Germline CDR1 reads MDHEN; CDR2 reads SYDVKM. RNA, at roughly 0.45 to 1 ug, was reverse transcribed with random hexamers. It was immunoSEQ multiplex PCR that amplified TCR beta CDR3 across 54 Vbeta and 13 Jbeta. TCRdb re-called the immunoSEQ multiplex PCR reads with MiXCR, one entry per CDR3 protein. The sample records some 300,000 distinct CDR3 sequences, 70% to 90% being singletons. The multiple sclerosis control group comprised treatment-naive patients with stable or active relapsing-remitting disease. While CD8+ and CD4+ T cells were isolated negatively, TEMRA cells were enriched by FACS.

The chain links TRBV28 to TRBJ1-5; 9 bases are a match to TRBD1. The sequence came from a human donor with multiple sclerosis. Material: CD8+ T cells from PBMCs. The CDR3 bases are TGTGCCAGCAGCCCTTCGACAGGGGCTGACGTTACAGGGGGCTATGATAATAGCAATCAGCCCCAGCATTTT. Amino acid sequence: CASSPSTGADVTGGYDNSNQPQHF. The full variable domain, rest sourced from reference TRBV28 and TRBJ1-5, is DVKVTQSSRYLVKRTGEKVFLECVQDMDHENMFWYRQDPGLGLRLIYFSYDVKMKEKGDIPEGYSVSREKKERFSLILESASTNQTSMYLCASSPSTGADVTGGYDNSNQPQHFGDGTRLSIL.